One sample yielded the 24 T cell receptor beta chains listed below, sequenced in a study of CD8 T cells in ankylosing spondylitis. MiXCR, applied by TCRdb to the 5' RACE reads, yields one record per CDR3 protein. The sample holds 250,000 or so distinct CDR3 sequences, 20% to 30% seen once. The sequenced sample consisted of blood, either unsorted or a sorted T cell fraction (not recorded which). These receptors originate from a male donor with ankylosing spondylitis or in good health (not recorded which).

This clonotype was seen only a few times. The rearrangement joins TRBV2 to TRBJ1-2; 8 bases match TRBD1. This CDR3 region has 14 residues. V shed 1 base, J shed 7 bases, and the junction held 5 bases outside the gene matches. Looked up from germline, CDR1 is SNHLY and CDR2 is FYNNEI. The CDR3 here is CASSEDRGARGYTF. DNA of the CDR3: TGTGCCAGCAGTGAAGACAGGGGGGCCCGTGGCTACACCTTC.

This clonotype was picked up a small number of times. The rearrangement links TRBV29-1 to TRBJ2-7, with 9 bases that match TRBD2. Germline trimming cut 6 bases from V and 0 bases from J; bases unmatched to any gene: 6. Germline V gene data show CDR1 as SQVTM and CDR2 as ANQGSEA. This CDR3 has 14 amino acids. For the CDR3, the DNA is TGCAGCGTGGGGGCGACTAGCGGCTCCTACGAGCAGTACTTC. Protein product: CSVGATSGSYEQYF.

This clonotype was detected ten times or more. The J gene is TRBJ2-7, the V gene TRBV7-2; D gene uncertain. Trimming took off 2 bases at V and 3 bases at J, with 8 bases between the two ends. From germline, CDR1 is SGHTA and CDR2 FQGNSA. The CDR3 totals 13 residues. The CDR3 bases are TGTGCCAGCAGCTTATCGAGGAGCTACGAGCAGTACTTC. Its translation: CASSLSRSYEQYF.

The chain has TRBV18 and TRBJ2-5; D remains unclear. Germline lookup yields CDR1 KGHSH and CDR2 LQKENI. V dropped 5 bases and J dropped 2 bases, with 9 bases sitting between them. This CDR3 is 13 amino acids long. The CDR3 loop is CASSSQRQETQYF. The CDR3 bases are TGTGCCAGCTCATCACAGAGACAAGAGACCCAGTACTTC.

This clonotype appeared once. V usage is TRBV12-3 or TRBV12-4 and J usage is TRBJ2-3; D possibly matches TRBD1 or TRBD2 (5 bases each). V lost 4 bases to trimming and J lost 7 bases, with 12 bases between them. This CDR3 region has 13 residues. The CDR3 protein is CASSSGATNTQYF. As DNA, the CDR3 is TGTGCCAGCAGTTCCGGGGCAACGAATACGCAGTATTTT.

This clonotype has ten or more counts. The V and J genes are TRBV6-1 and TRBJ2-5; no clear D. Trimming removed 5 bases from V and 3 bases from J, with 10 bases in between. Germline CDR1 is MNHNS and CDR2 is SASEGT. The CDR3 is 13 amino acids. The CDR3 sequence is CASSLGLEETQYF. CDR3 in DNA: TGTGCCAGCAGTTTAGGGCTGGAAGAGACCCAGTACTTC.

The chain is built from TRBV27 and TRBJ2-7; TRBD1 agrees at 9 bases. Per the germline V gene, CDR1 is MNHEY and CDR2 is SMNVEV (reference sequence). This CDR3 has 15 amino acids. V was clipped by 3 bases and J by 4 bases; unmatched bases: 7. The CDR3 sequence: CASSFKGQGGYEQYF. CDR3 DNA: TGTGCCAGCAGTTTTAAGGGACAGGGAGGATACGAGCAGTACTTC.

This clonotype was counted at least ten times. The V gene is TRBV2, the J gene TRBJ2-1; TRBD1 matches 11 bases. The V gene's germline CDR1 is SNHLY and CDR2 FYNNEI. The CDR3 sequence is 14 residues long. Losses at the gene ends were 6 bases for V and 7 bases for J; bases not matched to a gene: 5. CDR3 protein: CASRGTGGRNEQFF. The CDR3, as DNA: TGTGCCAGCAGGGGGACAGGGGGTCGGAATGAGCAGTTCTTC.

The chain combines TRBV20-1 with TRBJ2-7, with 7 positions matching TRBD1. Trimming removed 5 bases from V and 3 bases from J; junction bases left unmatched: 4. Germline CDR1 is DFQATT and CDR2 is SNEGSKA (reference sequence). CDR3 length equals 12 residues. The CDR3 reads CSAGTGVYEQYF. The CDR3 DNA reads TGCAGTGCTGGAACAGGGGTCTACGAGCAGTACTTC.

This clonotype was recorded a few times. This chain links TRBV19 with TRBJ1-1; D call uncertain. This CDR3 is 12 amino acids long. The germline V gene has CDR1 LNHDA and CDR2 SQIVND (reference sequence). Between the trimmed V and J ends, which lost 5 bases and 3 bases, there was a span of 7 bases. The CDR3 DNA reads TGTGCCAGTAGTGGGCGGTACACTGAAGCTTTCTTT. This gives the protein CASSGRYTEAFF.

The V call is TRBV6-1, the J call TRBJ2-5; TRBD2 might be the D (5 bases). The V and J ends lost 7 bases and 4 bases respectively, with 19 bases between them. The CDR3 covers 15 residues. The V gene's germline CDR1 is MNHNS and CDR2 SASEGT. CDR3: CASIRGPGARETQYF. DNA of the CDR3: TGTGCCAGCATACGAGGGCCGGGTGCCAGAGAGACCCAGTACTTC.

This clonotype has just a few counts. J is TRBJ2-7 and V is TRBV10-3; D is tentatively TRBD1 or TRBD2 (6 bases each). The V end lost 0 bases, the J end lost 3 bases, and 12 bases lay between the germline ends. Germline lookup yields CDR1 ENHRY and CDR2 SYGVKD. The CDR3 sequence is 15 residues long. The CDR3, as DNA: TGTGCCATCAGTGAGTCCGGGGGCTCGGGCTACGAGCAGTACTTC. Amino acids: CAISESGGSGYEQYF.

At least ten counts were recorded for this clonotype. This chain uses TRBV21-1 with TRBJ1-5; TRBD1 is the table's D call, not checked against the DNA. TRBV21-1 constitutes a pseudogene. The CDR3 is 16 residues long. The CDR3 protein is CASSFHRRGPLQPQHF. The CDR3 DNA sequence: TGTGCCAGCAGCTTCCACAGGCGGGGCCCACTTCAGCCCCAGCATTTT.

This clonotype was detected many times. The chain has TRBV28 and TRBJ1-2, with 7 bases lining up with TRBD1. This CDR3 has 15 residues. The germline CDR1 and CDR2 sequences are MDHEN and SYDVKM. V trimming: 6 bases; J trimming: 9 bases; junction bases outside the gene matches: 16. The CDR3 region is CASSPLRTGPRSYTF. The CDR3 DNA follows: TGTGCCAGCAGCCCCCTACGGACAGGCCCCCGTAGCTACACCTTC.

Ten or more counts support this clonotype. The rearrangement uses TRBV12-3 or TRBV12-4 and TRBJ1-2; 7 bases map to TRBD1. The CDR3 is 12 amino acids. With V trimmed by 6 bases and J by 8 bases, 6 bases remained unmatched. Written as DNA, the CDR3 is TGTGCCAGCAGCACAGGGGTGGGCGGCTACACCTTC. The encoded protein is CASSTGVGGYTF.

This clonotype has ten or more counts. The chain has TRBV12-3 or TRBV12-4 and TRBJ2-5; maybe TRBD2 (7 bases). The CDR3 is made up of 14 amino acids. The ends were cut back, 5 bases at V and 5 bases at J, with 15 bases in the middle. The CDR3, as DNA: TGTGCCAGCAGTAAACCGGGGGGCCCTGAGACCCAGTACTTC. Translating it yields CASSKPGGPETQYF.

This clonotype was picked up many times. The CDR3 sequence is CSASLLGRGTVTGYEQYF. CDR3 bases: TGCAGTGCTAGCCTGCTTGGGAGGGGAACGGTGACAGGCTACGAGCAGTACTTC. V is TRBV20-1 and J is TRBJ2-7; possibly TRBD2 for D (7 bases). The V and J ends lost 3 bases and 3 bases respectively, with 27 bases between them. This CDR3 has 18 amino acids. Germline V gene data show CDR1 as DFQATT and CDR2 as SNEGSKA (reference sequence).

The V call is TRBV6-1, the J call TRBJ1-1; 8 nucleotides align to TRBD1. Germline-derived CDR1 and CDR2 are MNHNS and SASEGT. V dropped 6 bases and J dropped 5; count of bases not matched to a gene: 8. The CDR3 consists of 14 residues. CDR3 sequence (DNA): TGTGCCAGCAGCGCGGACAGGGTGAGGACTGAAGCTTTCTTT. Amino acids: CASSADRVRTEAFF.

The chain recombines TRBV28 with TRBJ2-1; 10 bases are a match to TRBD2. The germline CDR1 and CDR2 sequences are MDHEN and SYDVKM. The CDR3 is made up of 16 amino acids. V lost 5 bases, J lost 5 bases, and 9 bases stayed unmatched. Here the CDR3 reads CASSAPLAGINNEQFF. CDR3 sequence (DNA): TGTGCCAGCAGTGCCCCACTAGCGGGAATAAACAATGAGCAGTTCTTC. The full variable domain, completed using reference TRBV28 and TRBJ2-1, is DVKVTQSSRYLVKRTGEKVFLECVQDMDHENMFWYRQDPGLGLRLIYFSYDVKMKEKGDIPEGYSVSREKKERFSLILESASTNQTSMYLCASSAPLAGINNEQFFGPGTRLTVL.

This clonotype was observed many times. The chain employs TRBV4-2 and TRBJ2-3; 8 bases fit TRBD2. From germline, CDR1 is LGHNA and CDR2 YNFKEQ. With 1 base clipped from V and 6 bases from J, the junction kept 9 bases outside the gene matches. The CDR3 has 16 residues. In DNA, the CDR3 is TGTGCCAGCAGCCAAGTCGTCCCGGGGGGGGGTGATACGCAGTATTTT. Residues: CASSQVVPGGGDTQYF.

A few counts support this clonotype. The chain carries TRBV20-1 and TRBJ2-7; 10 bases fit TRBD1. Germline V lookup: CDR1 DFQATT, CDR2 SNEGSKA (reference sequence). The CDR3 is made up of 12 amino acids. J was trimmed by 7 bases and V by 7 bases; bases with no gene match: 7. CDR3 DNA sequence: TGCAGTGTCGGGACAGGGGTGGGAGAGCAGTACTTC. Its protein product is CSVGTGVGEQYF.

In this sample, this clonotype turned up many times. The chain couples TRBV29-1 to TRBJ2-5; weak D call: TRBD1 (6 bases). Germline loops: CDR1 SQVTM, CDR2 ANQGSEA. There are 14 residues in the CDR3. V gave up 3 bases and J gave up 5 bases, with 16 bases separating them. In DNA, the CDR3 is TGCAGCGTTGACCTAGGGCAGGGGATCGAGACCCAGTACTTC. Translating it yields CSVDLGQGIETQYF.

This clonotype was recorded a few times. The J gene is TRBJ1-1, the V gene TRBV20-1; TRBD1 aligns across 10 bases. The V gene's germline CDR1 is DFQATT and CDR2 SNEGSKA (reference sequence). This CDR3 has 15 amino acids. Losses at the gene ends were 3 bases for V and 3 bases for J; bases not matched to a gene: 7. Written as DNA, the CDR3 is TGCAGTGCTAGCCCCAGGACAGGGGGGGACACTGAAGCTTTCTTT. Translation gives CSASPRTGGDTEAFF.

The rearrangement joins TRBV11-2 to TRBJ1-1, with D unresolved. The CDR3 runs 12 residues. Between the trimmed V and J ends, which lost 2 bases and 5 bases, there was a span of 6 bases. In germline, CDR1 is SGHAT, CDR2 FQNNGV. CDR3 nucleotides: TGTGCCAGCAGCTTAATACGGACTGAAGCTTTCTTT. It encodes CASSLIRTEAFF.